These 29 T cell receptor beta chains were sequenced from one sample in a study of beta chain features in type 1 diabetes. Broader study findings: In all four CD4+ subsets, TCRB CDR3 length was significantly, moderately reduced in type 1 diabetes.

Expressed TCRB transcripts were sequenced because the entire RNA isolate underwent reverse transcription. The table came from immunoSEQ multiplex PCR; TCRdb's copy has only in-frame clones and leaves some out. The data contain a few hundred thousand clones, about a sixth of them singletons. These TCRs' antigens remain unknown. Specimen: naive CD4+ T cells from blood. These TCRs come from a man aged 25 to 40 with type 1 diabetes.

The chain recombines TRBV15 with TRBJ2-7, with unresolved D. The CDR3 length is 13 residues. Trimming left V 3 bases short and J 9 bases short, with 15 bases between. Germline assignment: CDR1 LNHNV and CDR2 YYDKDF (reference sequence). The CDR3 DNA reads as TGTGCCACCAGCAGGACCCACAGCCTCGGGCAGTACTTC. This sequence encodes CATSRTHSLGQYF.

CDR3 sequence reads: CASSQDRGRRDTQYF. Here the CDR3 DNA reads TGTGCCAGCAGCCAAGACAGGGGGCGCAGAGATACGCAGTATTTT. The chain is built from TRBV4-2 and TRBJ2-3; 8 nucleotides match TRBD1. With 0 bases clipped from V and 5 bases from J, the junction kept 4 bases outside the gene matches. Germline lookup yields CDR1 LGHNA and CDR2 YNFKEQ. The length of the CDR3 is 15 residues.

The V and J genes are TRBV7-7 and TRBJ2-1; D possibly uses TRBD1 or TRBD2 (5 bases each). Germline values: CDR1 SSHAT, CDR2 FNYEAQ (reference sequence). Trimming shortened V by 1 base and J by 2 bases, and 9 bases separated the two germline ends. The CDR3 consists of 15 residues. Here the CDR3 DNA reads TGTGCCAGCAGCTTAGGAGGGACCCCCTACAATGAGCAGTTCTTC. Its translation: CASSLGGTPYNEQFF.

J is TRBJ2-4 and V is TRBV15; 7 bases are shared with TRBD1. The CDR3 loop spans 15 amino acids. Germline CDR1 reads LNHNV; CDR2 reads YYDKDF (reference sequence). V lost 2 bases to trimming and J lost 8 bases; unmatched junction nucleotides: 9. The CDR3 region is CATSRRRDRRDIQYF. The CDR3 DNA reads as TGTGCCACCAGCAGACGCCGGGACAGAAGGGACATTCAGTACTTC.

J is TRBJ2-5 and V is TRBV20-1, with D perhaps matching TRBD2 (6 bases). This CDR3 has 11 residues. In germline, CDR1 is DFQATT, CDR2 SNEGSKA (reference sequence). The CDR3 is CSGTFQETQYF. The CDR3 nucleotides read TGCAGCGGGACTTTTCAAGAGACCCAGTACTTC.

In this sample, this clone turned up once. V gene TRBV5-1 combines with J gene TRBJ2-1; 7 bases line up with TRBD2. CDR3 length equals 18 residues. From germline, CDR1 is SGHRS and CDR2 YFSETQ. Trimming took 0 bases from V and 0 from J; bases not matched to a gene: 9. CDR3: CASSLAKTSASSYNEQFF. The CDR3 nucleotides read TGCGCCAGCAGCTTGGCGAAAACTAGCGCTAGCTCCTACAATGAGCAGTTCTTC.

V usage is TRBV10-3 and J usage is TRBJ2-1, with 10 bases that match TRBD2. The CDR3 consists of 15 residues. Germline-derived CDR1 and CDR2 are ENHRY and SYGVKD. V lost 7 bases, J lost 6 bases, and 9 bases stayed unmatched. Here the CDR3 reads CAITGAGGSSNEQFF. In nucleotides, the CDR3 is TGTGCCATCACTGGAGCGGGAGGGAGCTCCAATGAGCAGTTCTTC.

J is TRBJ1-1 and V is TRBV27; TRBD1 is a possible D gene (5 bases). This CDR3 spans 14 amino acids. Deletions cut 6 bases from V and 0 bases from J, with 11 bases between. CDR1 is MNHEY, CDR2 SMNVEV, per germline (reference sequence). The CDR3 sequence: CASRQGRMNTEAFF. Here the CDR3 DNA reads TGTGCCAGCAGGCAGGGCCGGATGAACACTGAAGCTTTCTTT.

This clone was counted between two and nine times. The chain couples TRBV9 to TRBJ1-1; tentative D call: TRBD1 (6 bases). The CDR3 extends over 15 amino acids. V was clipped by 0 bases and J by 2 bases, with 11 bases between them. The V gene's germline CDR1 is SGDLS and CDR2 YYNGEE. The CDR3 region has the DNA TGTGCCAGCAGCGTAGGAGGGGGACGAAACACTGAAGCTTTCTTT. Protein: CASSVGGGRNTEAFF.

This clone was detected only a few times. J is TRBJ2-1 and V is TRBV6-6, with 10 nucleotides matching TRBD2. Germline V gene lookup returns CDR1 MNHNY and CDR2 SVGAGI (reference sequence). J gave up 8 bases and V 5 bases, and 9 bases lay outside the gene matches. There are 15 residues in the CDR3. CDR3 DNA: TGTGCCAGCAGTAGCTCTAGCGGGAGAGGGTATGAGCAGTTCTTC. This translates into CASSSSSGRGYEQFF.

This clone was counted between two and nine times. J is TRBJ2-5 and V is TRBV14, with 10 bases fitting TRBD2. Germline CDR1 and CDR2: SGHDN and FVKESK. The V and J ends lost 5 bases and 4 bases, in that order; junction bases with no gene match: 7. This CDR3 is built from 15 residues. The CDR3 sequence: CASSFRLAGPETQYF. The CDR3 DNA sequence: TGTGCCAGCAGCTTTAGACTAGCGGGTCCAGAGACCCAGTACTTC.

The table lists this clone with a few counts. The CDR3 loop reads CSVRASYQETQYF. The CDR3 nucleotides read TGCAGCGTCCGTGCATCGTACCAAGAGACCCAGTACTTC. The chain recombines TRBV29-1 with TRBJ2-5, with D uncertain. With 6 bases removed from V and 0 bases from J, the gap between germline ends came to 11 bases. The CDR3 sequence is 13 residues long. CDR1 SQVTM and CDR2 ANQGSEA come from the germline V gene.

J is TRBJ2-1 and V is TRBV29-1; 9 bases are a match to TRBD2. Trimming at V came to 4 bases and at J to 2 bases, leaving 9 bases not matched to a gene. The CDR3 is 16 residues long. Germline values: CDR1 SQVTM, CDR2 ANQGSEA. The CDR3 sequence: CSVGDSGSSTYNEQFF. The CDR3 DNA follows: TGCAGCGTTGGGGATAGCGGGAGTAGCACCTACAATGAGCAGTTCTTC.

The V gene is TRBV7-9, the J gene TRBJ2-3, with TRBD2 identical over 7 bases. The CDR3 contains 13 residues. In germline, CDR1 is SEHNR, CDR2 FQNEAQ (reference sequence). The junction had 3 bases not matched to a gene; V was cut back by 5 bases and J by 4 bases. The CDR3 spells CASSGLVPDTQYF. The CDR3 DNA is TGTGCCAGCAGCGGACTAGTCCCAGATACGCAGTATTTT.

This clone was recorded a few times. The chain uses TRBV7-9 and TRBJ2-7; D is possibly TRBD1 (6 bases). This CDR3 has 19 amino acids. Germline V gene data show CDR1 as SEHNR and CDR2 as FQNEAQ (reference sequence). The V end lost 1 base, the J end lost 3 bases, and 25 bases lay between the germline ends. Here the CDR3 reads CASSLGSRGYSPNNYEQYF. The CDR3, as DNA: TGTGCCAGCAGCTTAGGGAGCAGGGGCTACTCACCAAATAACTACGAGCAGTACTTC.

V gene TRBV30 combines with J gene TRBJ1-1, with D hard to call. V dropped 1 base and J dropped 3 bases, with 0 bases sitting between them. Germline V lookup: CDR1 GTSNPN, CDR2 SVGIG (reference sequence). The CDR3 extends over 10 amino acids. The CDR3 loop is CAWSDTEAFF. The CDR3 DNA is TGTGCCTGGAGTGACACTGAAGCTTTCTTT.

This chain uses TRBV29-1 with TRBJ1-5; a possible D gene is TRBD1 (5 bases). From germline, CDR1 is SQVTM and CDR2 ANQGSEA. The CDR3 length is 13 residues. Trimming took off 4 bases at V and 1 base at J, with 8 bases between the two ends. The DNA for the CDR3 is TGCAGCGTTGTTGGGGACAGCAATCAGCCCCAGCATTTT. Its translation is CSVVGDSNQPQHF.

This clone showed up just a few times. The chain joins TRBV30 to TRBJ1-2; D is unclear. The CDR3 loop spans 12 amino acids. Germline loops: CDR1 GTSNPN, CDR2 SVGIG (reference sequence). Trimming took 4 bases from V and 8 from J, leaving 14 bases between them. The CDR3, as DNA: TGTGCCTGGATAAGGCCCGGGGTGGGCTACACCTTC. Translating gives CAWIRPGVGYTF.

This clone was detected a few times. The chain recombines TRBV9 with TRBJ2-2; D might be TRBD1 (6 bases). The CDR3 length is 15 residues. Germline CDR1 and CDR2: SGDLS and YYNGEE. Trimming removed 1 base at V and 0 bases at J, with 7 bases between. The CDR3 region has the DNA TGTGCCAGCAGCGTATGGACAGCGAACACCGGGGAGCTGTTTTTT. The encoded protein is CASSVWTANTGELFF.

This clone came up a few times. The CDR3 DNA reads as TGCGCCAGCAGCCAACCAATAGCGGGAGGGCCCTCAGATACGCAGTATTTT. Protein product: CASSQPIAGGPSDTQYF. The chain links TRBV4-1 to TRBJ2-3, with 11 bases fitting TRBD2. Germline lookup yields CDR1 MGHRA and CDR2 YSYEKL. The CDR3 covers 17 residues. With 2 bases clipped from V and 4 bases from J, the junction kept 8 bases outside the gene matches.

This clone was recorded a few times. Different DNA sequences within this sample yield the same CDR3. The J gene is TRBJ2-7, the V gene TRBV29-1; D is undetermined. This CDR3 is 14 amino acids long. Germline values: CDR1 SQVTM, CDR2 ANQGSEA. Between the trimmed V and J ends, which lost 2 bases and 1 base, there was a span of 12 bases. The CDR3 sequence: CSVERLAGSYEQYF. The CDR3 bases are TGCAGCGTTGAACGGCTGGCTGGGTCCTACGAGCAGTACTTC.

The V and J genes are TRBV29-1 and TRBJ2-3; D gene ambiguous. With 3 bases removed from V and 5 bases from J, the gap between germline ends came to 9 bases. Germline V gene data show CDR1 as SQVTM and CDR2 as ANQGSEA. CDR3 length: 12 residues. CDR3 region: CSVDVGIDTQYF. CDR3 DNA sequence: TGCAGCGTTGACGTGGGGATAGATACGCAGTATTTT.

The chain has TRBV5-4 and TRBJ2-5, with 9 bases identical to TRBD2. In germline, CDR1 is SGHNT, CDR2 YYREEE (reference sequence). The CDR3 covers 16 residues. With 4 bases clipped from V and 7 bases from J, the junction kept 14 bases outside the gene matches. The CDR3 nucleotides read TGTGCCAGCAGCCCCATAGCGGGAGCCCCGGCAGGGACCCAGTACTTC. Translation gives CASSPIAGAPAGTQYF.

This chain links TRBV12-5 with TRBJ2-1; 7 bases align to TRBD1. The V gene end was trimmed by 7 bases and the J gene end by 7 bases; junction bases not matched to a gene: 10. The CDR3 loop spans 14 amino acids. CDR1 and CDR2 from the germline V gene are LGHNT and FRNRAP. The CDR3 sequence: CASASLTGTNEQFF. In nucleotides, the CDR3 is TGTGCTAGTGCCTCACTGACAGGGACGAATGAGCAGTTCTTC.

CDR3 amino acids: CAISRGQENTEAFF. In DNA form, the CDR3 reads TGTGCCATCAGTAGGGGACAGGAGAACACTGAAGCTTTCTTT. The genes are TRBV10-3 and TRBJ1-1, with 8 positions matching TRBD1. This CDR3 spans 14 amino acids. V was clipped by 5 bases and J by 1 base; unmatched bases: 3. Germline lookup yields CDR1 ENHRY and CDR2 SYGVKD.

CDR3 bases: TGTGCCAGCAGTGATCGGCAGGGGAACACTGAAGCTTTCTTT. It translates to CASSDRQGNTEAFF. The chain uses TRBV2 and TRBJ1-1, with D possibly matching TRBD1 (5 bases). CDR1 is SNHLY, CDR2 FYNNEI, per germline. V was pared by 3 bases and J by 1 base, with 9 bases between. CDR3 length: 14 amino acids.

Only a few counts were recorded for this clone. The CDR3 DNA sequence: TGTGCCACCAGCGGAGCAGGGGAAGCCTCAGGACAGTATTTT. Encoded protein: CATSGAGEASGQYF. The chain recombines TRBV15 with TRBJ2-3; a weak D match, TRBD1 (6 bases). V lost 5 bases and J 12 bases, leaving 21 bases between the germline ends. The V gene's germline CDR1 is LNHNV and CDR2 YYDKDF (reference sequence). The CDR3 consists of 14 residues.

This chain links TRBV23-1 with TRBJ2-1; D unclear. TRBV23-1 is noted as an ORF with a role that remains uncertain. V shed 6 bases and J shed 2 bases, with 14 bases lying between them. CDR3 size: 15 residues. The CDR3: CASRRTRQAYNEQFF. The DNA for the CDR3 is TGCGCCAGCAGGAGGACCCGGCAGGCCTACAATGAGCAGTTCTTC.

This clone was counted between two and nine times. V is TRBV29-1 and J is TRBJ1-1; the match to TRBD1 covers 8 bases. The ends lost 6 bases at V and 0 bases at J; junction bases unmatched: 9. This CDR3 comprises 15 residues. Germline values: CDR1 SQVTM, CDR2 ANQGSEA. The chain's CDR3 is CSVVRQGTLNTEAFF. CDR3 in DNA: TGCAGCGTAGTTAGACAGGGGACCCTGAACACTGAAGCTTTCTTT.